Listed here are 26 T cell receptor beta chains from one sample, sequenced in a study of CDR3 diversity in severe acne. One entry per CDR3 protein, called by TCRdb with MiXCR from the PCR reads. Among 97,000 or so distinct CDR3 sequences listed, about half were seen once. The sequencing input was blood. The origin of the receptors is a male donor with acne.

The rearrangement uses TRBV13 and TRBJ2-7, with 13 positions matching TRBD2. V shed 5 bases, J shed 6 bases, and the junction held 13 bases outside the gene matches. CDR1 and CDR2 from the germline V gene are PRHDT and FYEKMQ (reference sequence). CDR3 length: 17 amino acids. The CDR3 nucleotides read TGTGCCAGCAGCCAAGATAGGACTAGCGGGAGTGGGCGCGAGCAGTACTTC. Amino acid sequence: CASSQDRTSGSGREQYF.

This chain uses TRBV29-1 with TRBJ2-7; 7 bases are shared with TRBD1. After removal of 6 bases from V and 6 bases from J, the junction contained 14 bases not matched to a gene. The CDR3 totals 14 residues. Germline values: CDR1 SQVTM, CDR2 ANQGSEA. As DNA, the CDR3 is TGCAGCGTCCACCTTGGTGAGACAGGGACCGAGCAGTACTTC. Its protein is CSVHLGETGTEQYF.

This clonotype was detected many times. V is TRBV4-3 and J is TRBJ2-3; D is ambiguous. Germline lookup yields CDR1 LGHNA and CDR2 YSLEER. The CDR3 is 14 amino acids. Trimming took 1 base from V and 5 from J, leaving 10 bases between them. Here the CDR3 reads CASSQALVVDTQYF. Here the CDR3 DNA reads TGCGCCAGCAGCCAAGCCCTAGTAGTAGATACGCAGTATTTT.

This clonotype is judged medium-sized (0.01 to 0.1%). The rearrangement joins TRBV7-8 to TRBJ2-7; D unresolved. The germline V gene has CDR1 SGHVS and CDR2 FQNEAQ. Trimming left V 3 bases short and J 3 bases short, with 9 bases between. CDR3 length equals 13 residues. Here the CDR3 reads CASSFAQNYEQYF. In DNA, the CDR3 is TGTGCCAGCAGCTTCGCACAGAACTACGAGCAGTACTTC.

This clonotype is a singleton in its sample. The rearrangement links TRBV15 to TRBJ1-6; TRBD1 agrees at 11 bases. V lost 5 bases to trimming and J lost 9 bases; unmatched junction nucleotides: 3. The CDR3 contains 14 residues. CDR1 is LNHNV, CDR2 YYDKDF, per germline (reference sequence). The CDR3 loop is CATSQDRGLSPLHF. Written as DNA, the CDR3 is TGTGCCACCAGCCAGGACAGGGGGCTTTCACCCCTCCACTTT.

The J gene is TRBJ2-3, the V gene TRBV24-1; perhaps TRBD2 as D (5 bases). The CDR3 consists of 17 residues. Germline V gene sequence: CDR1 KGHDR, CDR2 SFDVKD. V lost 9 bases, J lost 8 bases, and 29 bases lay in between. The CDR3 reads CATGLSSQSPELGTQYF. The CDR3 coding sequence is TGTGCCACCGGGTTATCTTCGCAGAGCCCCGAACTAGGTACGCAGTATTTT.

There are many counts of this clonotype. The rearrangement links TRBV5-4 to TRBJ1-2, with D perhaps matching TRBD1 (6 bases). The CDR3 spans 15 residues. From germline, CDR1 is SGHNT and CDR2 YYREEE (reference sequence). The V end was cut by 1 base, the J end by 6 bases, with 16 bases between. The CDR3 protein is CASSLIGTGTHGYTF. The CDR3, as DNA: TGTGCCAGCAGCTTGATCGGAACAGGGACACATGGCTACACCTTC.

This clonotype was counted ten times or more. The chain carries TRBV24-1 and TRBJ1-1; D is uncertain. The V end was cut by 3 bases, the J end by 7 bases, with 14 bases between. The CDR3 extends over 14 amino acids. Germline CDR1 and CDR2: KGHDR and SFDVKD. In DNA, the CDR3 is TGTGCCACCAGTGATGGCGGACGTAGAGGTGAAGCTTTCTTT. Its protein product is CATSDGGRRGEAFF.

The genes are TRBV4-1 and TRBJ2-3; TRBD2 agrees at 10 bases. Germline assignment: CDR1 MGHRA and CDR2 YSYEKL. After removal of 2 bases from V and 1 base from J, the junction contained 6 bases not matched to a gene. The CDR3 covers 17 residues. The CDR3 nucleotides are TGCGCCAGCAGCCAACCGACTAGCGGGCGCCGCACAGATACGCAGTATTTT. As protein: CASSQPTSGRRTDTQYF.

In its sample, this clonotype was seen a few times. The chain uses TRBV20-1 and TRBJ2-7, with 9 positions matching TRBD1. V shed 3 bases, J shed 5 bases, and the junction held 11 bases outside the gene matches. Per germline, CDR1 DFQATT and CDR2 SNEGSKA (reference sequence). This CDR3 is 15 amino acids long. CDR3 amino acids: CSASLGTGKRNEQYF. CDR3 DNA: TGCAGTGCTAGTTTAGGGACAGGGAAACGCAACGAGCAGTACTTC.

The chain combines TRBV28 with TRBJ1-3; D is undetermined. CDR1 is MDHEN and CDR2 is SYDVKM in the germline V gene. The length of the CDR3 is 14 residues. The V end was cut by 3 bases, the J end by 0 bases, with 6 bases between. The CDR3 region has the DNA TGTGCCAGCAGTTTCCCACCCTCTGGAAACACCATATATTTT. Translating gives CASSFPPSGNTIYF.

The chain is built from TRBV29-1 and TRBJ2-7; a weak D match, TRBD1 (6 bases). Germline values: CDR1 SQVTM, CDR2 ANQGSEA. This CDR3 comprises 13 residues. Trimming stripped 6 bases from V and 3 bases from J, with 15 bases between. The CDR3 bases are TGCAGCGTGCTTCAGGACAGCCACTACGAGCAGTACTTC. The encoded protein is CSVLQDSHYEQYF.

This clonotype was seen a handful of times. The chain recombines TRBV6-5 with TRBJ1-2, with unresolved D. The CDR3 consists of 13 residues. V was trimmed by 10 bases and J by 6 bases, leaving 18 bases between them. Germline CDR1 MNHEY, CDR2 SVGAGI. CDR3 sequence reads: CATYLARGNGYTF. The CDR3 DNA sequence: TGTGCCACCTACCTCGCCCGTGGAAATGGCTACACCTTC.

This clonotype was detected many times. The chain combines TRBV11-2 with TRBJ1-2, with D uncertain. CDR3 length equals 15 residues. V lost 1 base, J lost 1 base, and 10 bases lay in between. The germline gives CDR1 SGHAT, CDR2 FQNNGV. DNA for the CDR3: TGTGCCAGCAGCTTAGGGTATAACGGTAACTATGGCTACACCTTC. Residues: CASSLGYNGNYGYTF.

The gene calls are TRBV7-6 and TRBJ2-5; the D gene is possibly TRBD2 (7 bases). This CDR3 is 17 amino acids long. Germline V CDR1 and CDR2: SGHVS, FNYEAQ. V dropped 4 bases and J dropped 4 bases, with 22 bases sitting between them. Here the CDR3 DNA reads TGTGCCAGCAGCTCTAGTGGGGGGGCGATCATTCGAGAGACCCAGTACTTC. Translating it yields CASSSSGGAIIRETQYF.

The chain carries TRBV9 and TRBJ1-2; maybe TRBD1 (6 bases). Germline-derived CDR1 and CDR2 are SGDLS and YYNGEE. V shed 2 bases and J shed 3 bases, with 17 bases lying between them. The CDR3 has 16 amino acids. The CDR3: CASSVEDSITYYGYTF. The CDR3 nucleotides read TGTGCCAGCAGCGTTGAGGACAGTATCACTTACTATGGCTACACCTTC.

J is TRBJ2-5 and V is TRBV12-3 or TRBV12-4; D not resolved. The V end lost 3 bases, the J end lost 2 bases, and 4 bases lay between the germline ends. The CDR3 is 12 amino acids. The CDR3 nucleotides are TGTGCCAGCAGTTTGCAGCAAGAGACCCAGTACTTC. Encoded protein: CASSLQQETQYF.

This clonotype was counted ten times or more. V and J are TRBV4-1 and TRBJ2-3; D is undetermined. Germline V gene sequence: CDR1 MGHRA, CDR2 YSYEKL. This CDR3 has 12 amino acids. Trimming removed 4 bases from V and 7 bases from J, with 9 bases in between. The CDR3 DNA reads TGCGCCAGCAGCCCGGACGGGCATACGCAGTATTTT. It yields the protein CASSPDGHTQYF.

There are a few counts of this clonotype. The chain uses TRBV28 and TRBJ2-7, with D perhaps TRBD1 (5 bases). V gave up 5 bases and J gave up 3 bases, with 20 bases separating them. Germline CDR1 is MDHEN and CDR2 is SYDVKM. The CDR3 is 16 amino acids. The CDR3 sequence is CASSQGYKGFLYEQYF. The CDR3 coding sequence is TGTGCCAGCAGTCAGGGTTATAAAGGATTTCTCTACGAGCAGTACTTC.

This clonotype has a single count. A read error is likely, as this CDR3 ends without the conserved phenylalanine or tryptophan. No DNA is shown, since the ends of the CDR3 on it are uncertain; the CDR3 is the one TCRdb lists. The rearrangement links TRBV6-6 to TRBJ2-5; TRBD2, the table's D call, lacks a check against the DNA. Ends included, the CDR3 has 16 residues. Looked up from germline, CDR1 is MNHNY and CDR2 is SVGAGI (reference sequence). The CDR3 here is CASQDTGTNYGYTFGS.

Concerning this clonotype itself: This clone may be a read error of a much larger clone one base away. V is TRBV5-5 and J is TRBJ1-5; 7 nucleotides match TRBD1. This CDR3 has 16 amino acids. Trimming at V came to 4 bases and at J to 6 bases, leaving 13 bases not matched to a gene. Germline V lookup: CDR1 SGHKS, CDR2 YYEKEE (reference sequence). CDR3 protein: CASSQLGTAYSQPQHF. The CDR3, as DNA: TGTGCCAGCAGCCAACTCGGGACAGCCTACAGTCAGCCCCAGCATTTT.

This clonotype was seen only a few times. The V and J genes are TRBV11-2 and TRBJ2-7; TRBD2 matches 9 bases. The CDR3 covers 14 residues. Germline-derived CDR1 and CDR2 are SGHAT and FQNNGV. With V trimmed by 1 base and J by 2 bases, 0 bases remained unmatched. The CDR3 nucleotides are TGTGCCAGCAGCTTAGGACTAGCGGCCTACGAGCAGTACTTC. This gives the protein CASSLGLAAYEQYF.

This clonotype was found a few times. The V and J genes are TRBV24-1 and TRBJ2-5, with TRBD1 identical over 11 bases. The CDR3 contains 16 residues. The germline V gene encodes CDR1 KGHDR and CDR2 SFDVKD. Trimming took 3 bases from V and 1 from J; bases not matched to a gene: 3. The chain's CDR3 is CATSDAGQGAQETQYF. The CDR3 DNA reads TGTGCCACCAGTGATGCTGGACAGGGGGCCCAAGAGACCCAGTACTTC.

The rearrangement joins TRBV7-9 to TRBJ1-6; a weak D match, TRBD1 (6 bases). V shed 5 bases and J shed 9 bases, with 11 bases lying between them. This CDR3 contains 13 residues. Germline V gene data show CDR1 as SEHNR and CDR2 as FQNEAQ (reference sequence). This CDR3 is CASSPGAISPLHF. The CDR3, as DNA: TGTGCCAGCAGCCCAGGGGCGATTTCACCCCTCCACTTT. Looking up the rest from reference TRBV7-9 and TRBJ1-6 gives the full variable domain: DTGVSQNPRHKITKRGQNVTFRCDPISEHNRLYWYRQTLGQGPEFLTYFQNEAQLEKSRLLSDRFSAERPKGSFSTLEIQRTEQGDSAMYLCASSPGAISPLHFGNGTRLTVT.

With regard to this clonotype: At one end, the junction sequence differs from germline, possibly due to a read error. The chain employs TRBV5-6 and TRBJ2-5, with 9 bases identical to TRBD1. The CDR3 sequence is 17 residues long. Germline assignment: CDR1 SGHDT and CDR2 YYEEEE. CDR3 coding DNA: TGTGCCAGCAGCTTTCGACCCACCGGGACAGGGCAAGAGACCCGGTGCTTC. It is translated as CASSFRPTGTGQETRCF. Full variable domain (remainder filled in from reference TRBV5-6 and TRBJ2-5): DAGVTQSPTHLIKTRGQQVTLRCSPKSGHDTVSWYQQALGQGPQFIFQYYEEEERQRGNFPDRFSGHQFPNYSSELNVNALLLGDSALYLCASSFRPTGTGQETRCFGPGTRLLVL.

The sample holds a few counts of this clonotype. The CDR3, as DNA: TGTGCCAGCAGTTTAACGCTCTTAAGGGATGGGTCCTACGAGCAGTACGTC. Translation: CASSLTLLRDGSYEQYV. The rearrangement links TRBV28 to TRBJ2-7; D unclear. V was cut by 2 bases and J by 1 base, with 18 bases left in between. The CDR3 consists of 17 residues. The V gene's germline CDR1 is MDHEN and CDR2 SYDVKM.